Listed here are 27 T cell receptor beta chains from one sample, sequenced in a study of OX40 agonist ivuxolimab in advanced cancers. Libraries were prepared by immunoSEQ multiplex PCR; TCRdb keeps only in-frame clonotypes and omits some of them. The sample carries 35,000 to 40,000 clones, 65% to 90% recorded once. Sequenced here: CD4+ or CD8+ T cells sorted from blood, sampled in a trial of the OX40 agonist ivuxolimab. These receptors were taken from an adult with an advanced solid tumor such as melanoma, head and neck, liver or kidney cancer.

V gene TRBV10-3 combines with J gene TRBJ2-3; 8 bases line up with TRBD2. Per germline, CDR1 ENHRY and CDR2 SYGVKD. The CDR3 covers 13 residues. Trimming took 6 bases from V and 6 from J; bases not matched to a gene: 5. CDR3 in DNA: TGTGCCATCAGGGGGACTAGTGAGGATACGCAGTATTTT. This encodes CAIRGTSEDTQYF.

V and J are TRBV10-2 and TRBJ2-1, with TRBD2 matching over 11 bases. CDR3 size: 16 residues. V shed 6 bases, J shed 8 bases, and the junction held 12 bases outside the gene matches. Germline V gene lookup returns CDR1 WSHSY and CDR2 SAAADI. CDR3 sequence reads: CASRLSGLAGGYEQFF. CDR3 sequence (DNA): TGCGCCAGCAGGCTATCGGGGCTAGCGGGGGGATATGAGCAGTTCTTC.

This chain connects TRBV19 to TRBJ1-5, with D perhaps TRBD1 (5 bases). V lost 5 bases and J lost 7, with 18 bases in between. Germline CDR1 is LNHDA and CDR2 is SQIVND (reference sequence). The CDR3 is made up of 15 amino acids. The CDR3 nucleotides are TGTGCCAGTAGTGACCCACGGGGGAGGGGACAGCCCCAGCATTTT. It translates to CASSDPRGRGQPQHF.

V gene TRBV27 combines with J gene TRBJ2-6; D gene uncertain. The CDR3 contains 15 residues. The V end was cut by 8 bases, the J end by 0 bases, with 11 bases between. Per the germline V gene, CDR1 is MNHEY and CDR2 is SMNVEV (reference sequence). The CDR3 nucleotides are TGTGCCAGCGCGGATACTAACTCTGGGGCCAACGTCCTGACTTTC. Translation gives CASADTNSGANVLTF.

The rearrangement uses TRBV1 and TRBJ1-5; the table's D gene call, TRBD1, was not cross checked with the DNA. TRBV1 is a documented pseudogene. This CDR3 has 20 amino acids. CDR3 residues: CTSSQGGGEDREIGNQPQHF. Written as DNA, the CDR3 is TGCACCAGCAGCCAAGGAGGTGGAGAGGACAGGGAAATTGGTAATCAGCCCCAGCATTTT.

This clone came up once. The V call is TRBV5-5, the J call TRBJ2-7; 9 bases match TRBD1. In germline, CDR1 is SGHKS, CDR2 YYEKEE (reference sequence). V dropped 2 bases and J dropped 0; count of bases not matched to a gene: 12. The CDR3 extends over 18 amino acids. The CDR3 DNA reads as TGTGCCAGCAGCTTTTGGACAGGGGAGGCAGCAGGCTCCTACGAGCAGTACTTC. Translating gives CASSFWTGEAAGSYEQYF.

J is TRBJ2-3 and V is TRBV18; D is perhaps TRBD2 (7 bases). The CDR3 loop spans 18 amino acids. V was clipped by 1 base and J by 3 bases, with 20 bases between them. Germline V CDR1 and CDR2: KGHSH, LQKENI. CDR3 region: CASSPLVRTGGVTDTQYF. The CDR3 region has the DNA TGTGCCAGCTCACCACTGGTTAGGACGGGGGGCGTGACAGATACGCAGTATTTT.

This sequence joins TRBV27 and TRBJ1-2, with 7 bases identical to TRBD1. V was pared by 2 bases and J by 2 bases, with 5 bases of the junction left unmatched. The germline gives CDR1 MNHEY, CDR2 SMNVEV (reference sequence). The length of the CDR3 is 15 residues. For the CDR3, the DNA is TGTGCCAGCAGTTTACTAGGGGGCAAGAACTATGGCTACACCTTC. Translation: CASSLLGGKNYGYTF.

The V and J genes are TRBV2 and TRBJ2-7, with 12 bases fitting TRBD1. Germline assignment: CDR1 SNHLY and CDR2 FYNNEI. CDR3 length: 13 residues. The V segment lost 8 bases and the J segment 6 bases; nucleotides outside the gene matches: 5. CDR3 DNA: TGTGCCAGCCGGGGACAGGGGGCGAGCGAGCAGTACTTC. Amino acids: CASRGQGASEQYF.

V usage is TRBV15 and J usage is TRBJ1-2; D is unresolved. This CDR3 region has 16 residues. The germline V and J ends were trimmed by 1 base and 2 bases, with 14 bases remaining between them. CDR1 LNHNV and CDR2 YYDKDF come from the germline V gene (reference sequence). The chain's CDR3 is CATSRGRQAGNYGYTF. The CDR3, as DNA: TGTGCCACCAGCAGAGGGAGGCAGGCTGGAAACTATGGCTACACCTTC. The whole variable domain, remainder taken from reference TRBV15 and TRBJ1-2, is DAMVIQNPRYQVTQFGKPVTLSCSQTLNHNVMYWYQQKSSQAPKLLFHYYDKDFNNEADTPDNFQSRRPNTSFCFLDIRSPGLGDTAMYLCATSRGRQAGNYGYTFGSGTRLTVV.

The chain employs TRBV7-3 and TRBJ2-5; D is uncertain. Germline values: CDR1 SGHTA, CDR2 FQGTGA. The CDR3 is made up of 14 amino acids. V was trimmed by 0 bases and J by 1 base, leaving 6 bases between them. CDR3 protein: CASSLTPGQETQYF. CDR3 nucleotides: TGTGCCAGCAGCTTAACGCCGGGCCAAGAGACCCAGTACTTC.

V usage is TRBV5-4 and J usage is TRBJ1-2; the D gene is possibly TRBD1 (5 bases). The V gene's germline CDR1 is SGHNT and CDR2 YYREEE (reference sequence). This CDR3 is built from 16 residues. V lost 4 bases, J lost 4 bases, and 20 bases lay in between. The CDR3 nucleotides read TGTGCCAGCAGCCTCTTTAAGTTCGGGGGGGTCTATGGCTACACCTTC. It encodes CASSLFKFGGVYGYTF.

V gene TRBV5-8 combines with J gene TRBJ1-5, with 8 bases that match TRBD1. V shed 2 bases, J shed 2 bases, and the junction held 3 bases outside the gene matches. In germline, CDR1 is SGHTS, CDR2 YDEGEE. This CDR3 has 15 residues. CDR3 bases: TGTGCCAGCAGCTTTCAGGGGGCAGGCAATCAGCCCCAGCATTTT. Encoded protein: CASSFQGAGNQPQHF.

The CDR3 DNA follows: TGCGCCAGCAGCCCCCAACAGGGTTACGAGCAGTACTTC. This translates into CASSPQQGYEQYF. The gene calls are TRBV4-3 and TRBJ2-7, with a possible D match to TRBD1 (6 bases). CDR1 is LGHNA and CDR2 is YSLEER in the germline V gene. V was pared by 4 bases and J by 4 bases, with 11 bases between. This CDR3 is 13 amino acids long.

The CDR3: CASKRQGAVGSLNYGYTF. The CDR3 DNA reads as TGTGCCAGCAAACGACAGGGGGCAGTTGGTTCCCTTAACTATGGCTACACCTTC. The chain uses TRBV2 and TRBJ1-2, with 10 positions matching TRBD1. The junction had 15 bases not matched to a gene; V was cut back by 7 bases and J by 1 base. The CDR3 runs 18 residues. The V gene's germline CDR1 is SNHLY and CDR2 FYNNEI.

V gene TRBV5-6 combines with J gene TRBJ1-5; unclear D gene. The CDR3 is 16 residues long. V was shortened by 2 bases and J by 6 bases, with 18 bases between the two germline ends. Per the germline V gene, CDR1 is SGHDT and CDR2 is YYEEEE. The DNA for the CDR3 is TGTGCCAGCAGCTTATCCGCGGCCGCGGTTAGTCAGCCCCAGCATTTT. Its translation: CASSLSAAAVSQPQHF.

The chain combines TRBV7-2 with TRBJ2-1; no firm D call. Germline CDR1 SGHTA, CDR2 FQGNSA. V was cut by 5 bases and J by 5 bases, with 22 bases left in between. This CDR3 is built from 17 residues. The CDR3 loop reads CASSPRRLSRLNNEQFF. The CDR3 coding sequence is TGTGCCAGCAGCCCGAGGAGACTTTCTCGCCTGAACAATGAGCAGTTCTTC.

This clone was detected a few times. The chain carries TRBV18 and TRBJ1-3, with D perhaps matching TRBD1 (6 bases). Germline assignment: CDR1 KGHSH and CDR2 LQKENI. Between the trimmed V and J ends, which lost 4 bases and 2 bases, there was a span of 12 bases. CDR3 length equals 15 residues. Here the CDR3 reads CASSRIQGPGNTIYF. DNA for the CDR3: TGTGCCAGCTCACGGATACAGGGACCTGGAAACACCATATATTTT.

This clone was counted a few times. The chain joins TRBV7-2 to TRBJ2-3; 12 positions match TRBD2. The CDR3 covers 15 residues. Germline V gene lookup returns CDR1 SGHTA and CDR2 FQGNSA. V was clipped by 5 bases and J by 7 bases; unmatched bases: 7. CDR3 sequence reads: CASSTGLAGPNTQYF. The CDR3 bases are TGTGCCAGCAGCACGGGACTAGCGGGCCCTAATACGCAGTATTTT.

This chain joins TRBV2 and TRBJ2-1; D perhaps matches TRBD2 (6 bases). Trimming removed 7 bases at V and 8 bases at J, with 18 bases between. The CDR3 consists of 14 residues. Germline V gene lookup returns CDR1 SNHLY and CDR2 FYNNEI. The CDR3 region is CASTPALPGDEQFF. The CDR3 region has the DNA TGTGCCAGCACCCCCGCGCTCCCGGGGGATGAGCAGTTCTTC.

J is TRBJ1-1 and V is TRBV19; the match to TRBD1 covers 10 bases. The trim removed 2 bases at V and 4 bases at J, leaving 10 bases unmatched. CDR1 and CDR2 from the germline V gene are LNHDA and SQIVND (reference sequence). The CDR3 is 17 residues long. In DNA, the CDR3 is TGTGCCAGTAGTATACCCTGGACAGGGGGGTGGAGCACTGAAGCTTTCTTT. Its protein is CASSIPWTGGWSTEAFF.

This chain links TRBV4-2 with TRBJ1-3, with unresolved D. The V gene's germline CDR1 is LGHNA and CDR2 YNFKEQ. The CDR3 is 16 amino acids. The germline V and J ends were trimmed by 0 bases and 0 bases, with 9 bases remaining between them. The CDR3 region is CASSQEYTGSGNTIYF. CDR3 in DNA: TGTGCCAGCAGCCAAGAGTACACCGGCTCTGGAAACACCATATATTTT.

The chain combines TRBV19 with TRBJ1-2; D ambiguous. Germline assignment: CDR1 LNHDA and CDR2 SQIVND (reference sequence). Trimming cost V 0 bases and J 1 base, with 15 bases left between them. The CDR3 spans 17 residues. CDR3 residues: CASSIDPRSAHNYGYTF. CDR3 nucleotides: TGTGCCAGTAGTATAGATCCACGTAGTGCGCATAACTATGGCTACACCTTC.

The rearrangement joins TRBV9 to TRBJ2-5; D possibly corresponds to TRBD2 (5 bases). The germline V and J ends were trimmed by 0 bases and 5 bases, with 11 bases remaining between them. The CDR3 runs 14 residues. Germline CDR1 SGDLS, CDR2 YYNGEE. The CDR3 spells CASSVVPGFETQYF. The CDR3 DNA sequence: TGTGCCAGCAGCGTAGTCCCGGGGTTTGAGACCCAGTACTTC.

The J gene is TRBJ1-1, the V gene TRBV5-1, with D possibly matching TRBD1 (5 bases). The CDR3 consists of 14 residues. The ends were cut back, 3 bases at V and 1 base at J, with 10 bases in the middle. Germline assignment: CDR1 SGHRS and CDR2 YFSETQ. CDR3 in DNA: TGCGCCAGCAGCTACCAAACAGGGAACACTGAAGCTTTCTTT. Residues: CASSYQTGNTEAFF. Looking up the rest from reference TRBV5-1 and TRBJ1-1 gives the full variable domain: KAGVTQTPRYLIKTRGQQVTLSCSPISGHRSVSWYQQTPGQGLQFLFEYFSETQRNKGNFPGRFSGRQFSNSRSEMNVSTLELGDSALYLCASSYQTGNTEAFFGQGTRLTVV.

This rearrangement joins TRBV27 to TRBJ1-5; D unresolved. Germline CDR1 reads MNHEY; CDR2 reads SMNVEV (reference sequence). Trimming removed 3 bases at V and 4 bases at J, with 10 bases between. The CDR3 covers 14 residues. The CDR3 reads CASSFNSFNQPQHF. The CDR3 DNA reads TGTGCCAGCAGTTTCAACAGTTTTAATCAGCCCCAGCATTTT.

The rearrangement uses TRBV7-2 and TRBJ1-1, with D unresolved. With 2 bases removed from V and 1 base from J, the gap between germline ends came to 8 bases. CDR1 is SGHTA, CDR2 FQGNSA, per germline. The CDR3 extends over 14 amino acids. CDR3 nucleotides: TGTGCCAGCAGCTTAACGCTACCGAACACTGAAGCTTTCTTT. Translating it yields CASSLTLPNTEAFF. The entire variable domain, with the rest obtained from reference TRBV7-2 and TRBJ1-1, is as follows: GAGVSQSPSNKVTEKGKDVELRCDPISGHTALYWYRQSLGQGLEFLIYFQGNSAPDKSGLPSDRFSAERTGGSVSTLTIQRTQQEDSAVYLCASSLTLPNTEAFFGQGTRLTVV.